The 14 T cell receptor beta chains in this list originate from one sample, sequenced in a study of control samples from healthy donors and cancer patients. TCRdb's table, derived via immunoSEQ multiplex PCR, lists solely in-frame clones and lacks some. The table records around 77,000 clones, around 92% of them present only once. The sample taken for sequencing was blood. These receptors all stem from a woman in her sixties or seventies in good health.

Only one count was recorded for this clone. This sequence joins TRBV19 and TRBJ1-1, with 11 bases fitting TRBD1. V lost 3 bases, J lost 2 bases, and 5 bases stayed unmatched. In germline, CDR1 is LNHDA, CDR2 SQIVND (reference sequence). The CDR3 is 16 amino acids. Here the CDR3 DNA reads TGTGCCAGTAGTATCCGGGACAGGGGGTTTAACACTGAAGCTTTCTTT. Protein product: CASSIRDRGFNTEAFF.

CDR3 protein: CAVGQGNQPQHF. CDR3 coding DNA: TGTGCAGTAGGGCAGGGTAATCAGCCCCAGCATTTT. The chain has TRBV6-5 and TRBJ1-5; D is perhaps TRBD1 (5 bases). Germline values: CDR1 MNHEY, CDR2 SVGAGI. The CDR3 extends over 12 amino acids.

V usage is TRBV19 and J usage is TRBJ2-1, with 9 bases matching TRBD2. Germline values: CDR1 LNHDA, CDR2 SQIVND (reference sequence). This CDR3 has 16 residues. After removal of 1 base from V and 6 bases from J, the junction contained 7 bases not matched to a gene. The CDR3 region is CASSIVGGLASNEQFF. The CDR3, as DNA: TGTGCCAGTAGTATAGTGGGGGGACTAGCCTCCAATGAGCAGTTCTTC. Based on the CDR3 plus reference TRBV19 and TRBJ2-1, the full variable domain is DGGITQSPKYLFRKEGQNVTLSCEQNLNHDAMYWYRQDPGQGLRLIYYSQIVNDFQKGDIAEGYSVSREKKESFPLTVTSAQKNPTAFYLCASSIVGGLASNEQFFGPGTRLTVL.

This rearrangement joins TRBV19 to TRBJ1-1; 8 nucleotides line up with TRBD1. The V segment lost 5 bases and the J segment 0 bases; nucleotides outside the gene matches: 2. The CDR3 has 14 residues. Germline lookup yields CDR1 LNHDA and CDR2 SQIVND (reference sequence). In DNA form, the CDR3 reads TGTGCCAGTAGTGACAGGGGCGTGAACACTGAAGCTTTCTTT. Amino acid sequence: CASSDRGVNTEAFF.

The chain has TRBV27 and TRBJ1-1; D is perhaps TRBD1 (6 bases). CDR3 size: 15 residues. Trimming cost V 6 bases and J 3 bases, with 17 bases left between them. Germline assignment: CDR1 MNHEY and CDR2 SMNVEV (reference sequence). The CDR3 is CASRLSVGGDTEAFF. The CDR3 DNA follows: TGTGCCAGCAGACTCAGCGTAGGGGGAGACACTGAAGCTTTCTTT.

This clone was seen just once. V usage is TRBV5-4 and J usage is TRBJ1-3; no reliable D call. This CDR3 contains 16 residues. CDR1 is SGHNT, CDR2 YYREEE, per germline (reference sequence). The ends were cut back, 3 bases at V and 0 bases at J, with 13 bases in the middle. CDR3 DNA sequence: TGTGCCAGCAGCTCCCGGCGCGCTGACTCTGGAAACACCATATATTTT. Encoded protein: CASSSRRADSGNTIYF.

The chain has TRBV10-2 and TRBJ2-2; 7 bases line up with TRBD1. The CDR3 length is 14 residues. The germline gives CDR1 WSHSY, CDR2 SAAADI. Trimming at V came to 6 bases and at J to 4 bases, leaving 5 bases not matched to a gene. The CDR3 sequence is CASSSTGLTGELFF. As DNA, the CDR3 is TGCGCCAGCAGCTCGACAGGGCTCACCGGGGAGCTGTTTTTT.

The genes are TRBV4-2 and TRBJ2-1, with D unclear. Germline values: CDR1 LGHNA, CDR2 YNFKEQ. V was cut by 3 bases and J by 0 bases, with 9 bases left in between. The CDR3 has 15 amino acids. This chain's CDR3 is CASSHLQSSYNEQFF. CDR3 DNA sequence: TGTGCCAGCAGCCATTTACAGTCCTCCTACAATGAGCAGTTCTTC.

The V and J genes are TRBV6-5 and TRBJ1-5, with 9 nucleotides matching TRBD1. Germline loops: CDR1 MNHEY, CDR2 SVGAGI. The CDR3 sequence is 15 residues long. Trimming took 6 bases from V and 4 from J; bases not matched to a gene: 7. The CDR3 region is CASRQTGQGNQPQHF. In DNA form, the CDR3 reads TGTGCCAGCAGACAAACGGGACAGGGAAATCAGCCCCAGCATTTT.

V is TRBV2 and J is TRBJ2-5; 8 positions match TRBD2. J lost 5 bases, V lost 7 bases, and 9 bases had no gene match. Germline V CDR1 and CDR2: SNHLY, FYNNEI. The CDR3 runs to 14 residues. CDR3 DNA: TGTGCCAGCATTTTGCGTTCGGGGGGGGAGACCCAGTACTTC. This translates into CASILRSGGETQYF.

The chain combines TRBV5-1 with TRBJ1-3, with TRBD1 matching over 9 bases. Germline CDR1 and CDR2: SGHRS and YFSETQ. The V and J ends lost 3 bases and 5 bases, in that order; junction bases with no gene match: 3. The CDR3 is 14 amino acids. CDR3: CASSSGQGRNTIYF. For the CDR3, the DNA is TGCGCCAGCAGCTCGGGACAGGGACGAAACACCATATATTTT.

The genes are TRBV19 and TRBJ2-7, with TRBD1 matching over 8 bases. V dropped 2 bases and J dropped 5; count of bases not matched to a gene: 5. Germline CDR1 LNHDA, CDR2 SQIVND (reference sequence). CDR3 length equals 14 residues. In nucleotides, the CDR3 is TGTGCCAGTAGTATAACAGGGGGTAACAACGAGCAGTACTTC. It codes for CASSITGGNNEQYF.

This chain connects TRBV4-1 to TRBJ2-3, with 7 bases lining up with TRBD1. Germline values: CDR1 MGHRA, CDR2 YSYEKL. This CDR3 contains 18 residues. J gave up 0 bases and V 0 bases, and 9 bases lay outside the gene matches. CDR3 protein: CASSQDHGTVGSTDTQYF. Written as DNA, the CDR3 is TGCGCCAGCAGCCAAGATCACGGGACAGTCGGGAGCACAGATACGCAGTATTTT.

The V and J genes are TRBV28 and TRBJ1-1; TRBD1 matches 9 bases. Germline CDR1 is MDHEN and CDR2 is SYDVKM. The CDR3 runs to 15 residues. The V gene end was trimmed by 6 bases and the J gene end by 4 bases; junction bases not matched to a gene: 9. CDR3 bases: TGTGCCAGCAGCGCACCGGGACAGGGTGGCACTGAAGCTTTCTTT. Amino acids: CASSAPGQGGTEAFF.